The rows below give T cell receptor beta chains drawn from one sample of a study of CD8+ T cells in alopecia areata. Assay used: immunoSEQ multiplex PCR; TCRdb lists only in-frame clones, some missing. The sample contains fewer than 350,000 clones, about three fifths of which appear only once. The source material was CD4+ T cells sorted from blood, sampled at week 24, from a patient treated with tofacitinib. The receptors stem from a human donor with alopecia areata. Each CDR3 is given with its conserved first and last residue. The D gene is left open where the match is weak. Only part of the rows carry a size: once, few, many, or a class if the clone is expanded.

V: TRBV14
J: TRBJ2-7
size: NA
D: TRBD1
DNA: TGTGCCAGCAGCCCGGACAGGGGCACCTACGAGCAGTACTTC
CDR3: CASSPDRGTYEQYF

V: TRBV30
J: TRBJ2-3
size: NA
D: NA
DNA: TGTGCCTGGAGTGTACGAGGGAGCACAGATACGCAGTATTTT
CDR3: CAWSVRGSTDTQYF

V: TRBV30
J: TRBJ2-7
size: NA
D: NA
DNA: TGTGCCTGGAAGCCCCTGGGGGGGACAGCGGGTACCTACGAGCAGTACTTC
CDR3: CAWKPLGGTAGTYEQYF

V: TRBV10-3
J: TRBJ1-6
size: NA
D: TRBD1
DNA: TGTGCCAGCACAGGGGATTTCAATTCACCCCTCCACTTT
CDR3: CASTGDFNSPLHF

V: TRBV2
J: TRBJ2-7
size: NA
D: NA
DNA: TGTGCCAGCGTGGATGGTCCCCCCTACGAGCAGTACTTC
CDR3: CASVDGPPYEQYF

V: TRBV9
J: TRBJ1-6
size: NA
D: NA
DNA: TGTGCCAGCAGCTCTCGGACAGAGTATTCACCCCTCCACTTT
CDR3: CASSSRTEYSPLHF

V: TRBV7-9
J: TRBJ2-3
size: NA
D: NA
DNA: TGTGCCAGCAGCCGGGGTGGCACAGATACGCAGTATTTT
CDR3: CASSRGGTDTQYF

V: TRBV2
J: TRBJ2-7
size: NA
D: TRBD1
DNA: TGTGCCAGCAGGGACAGGGGATCAACCTACGAGCAGTACTTC
CDR3: CASRDRGSTYEQYF

V: TRBV6-5
J: TRBJ1-2
size: NA
D: NA
DNA: TGTGCCAGCAGTTACGGACCGCACAGGACAAACTATGGCTACACCTTC
CDR3: CASSYGPHRTNYGYTF

V: TRBV29-1
J: TRBJ2-7
size: NA
D: NA
DNA: TGCAGCGTCCGCGGCCACCGGGGGCCGACGAGTGAGCAGTACTTC
CDR3: CSVRGHRGPTSEQYF

V: TRBV30
J: TRBJ1-5
size: NA
D: NA
DNA: TGTGCCTGGAGTGTCTCCAGGGACACCTATAGCAATCAGCCCCAGCATTTT
CDR3: CAWSVSRDTYSNQPQHF

V: TRBV6-6
J: TRBJ2-2
size: few
D: NA
DNA: TGTGCCAGCAGTCCGCCGGGATCCAAGAACACCGGGGAGCTGTTTTTT
CDR3: CASSPPGSKNTGELFF

V: TRBV29-1
J: TRBJ2-3
size: NA
D: TRBD2
DNA: TGCAGCGGGACTAGTTCTTTGAGCACAGATACGCAGTATTTT
CDR3: CSGTSSLSTDTQYF

V: TRBV25-1
J: TRBJ2-7
size: NA
D: NA
DNA: TGTGCCAGCACCGTGGGTGCTGACAACGAGCAGTACTTC
CDR3: CASTVGADNEQYF

V: TRBV5-6
J: TRBJ2-3
size: NA
D: NA
DNA: TGTGCCACTACACGAAGGAGCACAGATACGCAGTATTTT
CDR3: CATTRRSTDTQYF

V: TRBV2
J: TRBJ2-1
size: once
D: NA
DNA: TGTGCCAGCAGGGGCAGGGTAAATGAGCAGTTCTTC
CDR3: CASRGRVNEQFF

V: TRBV2
J: TRBJ2-2
size: few
D: NA
DNA: TGTGCCAGCAGAGGCCAGACGAACACCGGGGAGCTGTTTTTT
CDR3: CASRGQTNTGELFF

V: TRBV5-1
J: TRBJ2-7
size: few
D: NA
DNA: TGCGCCAGCAGCTTGGTATCGTTGGGGGCGCCCACCTACGAGCAGTACTTC
CDR3: CASSLVSLGAPTYEQYF

V: TRBV6-5
J: TRBJ1-2
size: NA
D: TRBD1
DNA: TGTGCCAGCAGTGAAAGGACAGGCCGCACCTTC
CDR3: CASSERTGRTF

V: TRBV29-1
J: TRBJ2-4
size: few
D: NA
DNA: TGCAGCGTTCGGGGTCGGCTAGCCGAGGGGATTCAGTACTTC
CDR3: CSVRGRLAEGIQYF

V: TRBV19
J: TRBJ1-1
size: few
D: NA
DNA: TGTGCCAGTTTAACACCTACCTCCAAGAGGGGAGCTTTCTTT
CDR3: CASLTPTSKRGAFF

V: TRBV29-1
J: TRBJ2-2
size: NA
D: NA
DNA: TGCAGCGGGGGGGACCATCGCGGGGAGCTGTTTTTT
CDR3: CSGGDHRGELFF

V: TRBV7-9
J: TRBJ1-2
size: NA
D: NA
DNA: TGTGCCAGCAGCCCTCAGGGGAATGGCTACACCTTC
CDR3: CASSPQGNGYTF

V: TRBV29-1
J: TRBJ1-3
size: NA
D: NA
DNA: TGCAGCGGATTGGACGGGTACTCTGGAAACACCATATATTTT
CDR3: CSGLDGYSGNTIYF

V: TRBV25-1
J: TRBJ2-5
size: NA
D: NA
DNA: TGTGCCAGCAGTGATCCCGGGACGCCGCAAGAGACCCAGTACTTC
CDR3: CASSDPGTPQETQYF

V: TRBV5-1
J: TRBJ2-3
size: few
D: NA
DNA: TGCGCCAGCAGCTTGGACCACAGGGTTCAGTATTTT
CDR3: CASSLDHRVQYF

V: TRBV30
J: TRBJ1-6
size: NA
D: NA
DNA: TGTGCCTGGAGTGTACGAAGGGACAATTCACCCCTCCACTTT
CDR3: CAWSVRRDNSPLHF

V: TRBV5-4
J: TRBJ2-7
size: NA
D: TRBD2
DNA: TGTGCCAGCAGCCCTAGCGGGGGCGCCGGAAGGGGCGAGCAGTACTTC
CDR3: CASSPSGGAGRGEQYF

V: TRBV6-5
J: TRBJ2-5
size: few
D: NA
DNA: TGTGCCAGCAGTTATTCCTCAAACCAAGAGACCCAGTACTTC
CDR3: CASSYSSNQETQYF

V: TRBV18
J: TRBJ2-7
size: once
D: TRBD1
DNA: TGTGCCAGCTCACGCTCGGGACAGGACGAGCAGTACTTC
CDR3: CASSRSGQDEQYF

V: TRBV13
J: TRBJ1-1
size: NA
D: NA
DNA: TGTGCCAGCAGCTGGTGGAACACTGAAGCTTTCTTT
CDR3: CASSWWNTEAFF

V: TRBV2
J: TRBJ2-3
size: few
D: NA
DNA: TGTGCCAGCACGAGGGCGCCCACAGATACGCAGTATTTT
CDR3: CASTRAPTDTQYF

V: TRBV11-3
J: TRBJ2-2
size: NA
D: NA
DNA: TGTGCCAGCAGCCCGCATCAGGGTTGGGACACCGGGGAGCTGTTTTTT
CDR3: CASSPHQGWDTGELFF

V: TRBV13
J: TRBJ2-7
size: NA
D: NA
DNA: TGTGCCAGCAGCTCGAACCTGCTAGACCGCGAGCAGTACTTC
CDR3: CASSSNLLDREQYF

V: TRBV4-1
J: TRBJ1-2
size: NA
D: TRBD1
DNA: TGCGCCAGCAGTCCCACGGTTGTCAGGACAGGGACCCGCTATGGCTACACCTTC
CDR3: CASSPTVVRTGTRYGYTF

V: TRBV5-1
J: TRBJ2-3
size: few
D: TRBD2
DNA: TGCGCCAGCAGCTTGGAGGGAGCGGGGCCCACAGATACGCAGTATTTT
CDR3: CASSLEGAGPTDTQYF

V: TRBV2
J: TRBJ2-1
size: few
D: TRBD1
DNA: TGTGCCAGCAGTGAGAGGGGAACAGGGGTTGTGGTAAATGAGCAGTTCTTC
CDR3: CASSERGTGVVVNEQFF

V: TRBV30
J: TRBJ2-7
size: NA
D: TRBD1
DNA: TGTGCCTGGAACTGGGACAGAAGTAGGGCCGAGCAGTACTTC
CDR3: CAWNWDRSRAEQYF

V: TRBV25-1
J: TRBJ2-7
size: NA
D: NA
DNA: TGTGCCAGCAGTGAATATGGCGAACTAGACCCTCGGTTC
CDR3: CASSEYGELDPRF

V: TRBV28
J: TRBJ1-6
size: few
D: TRBD1
DNA: TGTGCCAGCAGCCGTCCGGGCGGCAACAGGGGAAATAATTCACCCCTCCACTTT
CDR3: CASSRPGGNRGNNSPLHF

V: TRBV28
J: TRBJ2-5
size: few
D: TRBD1
DNA: TGTGCCAGCAGTTTAATGGGACAGGGCAAAGAGACCCAGTACTTC
CDR3: CASSLMGQGKETQYF

V: TRBV2
J: TRBJ2-4
size: NA
D: NA
DNA: TGTGCCAGCAGTGAGAGTCAGGTCAACAAAAACATTCAGTACTTC
CDR3: CASSESQVNKNIQYF

V: TRBV30
J: TRBJ1-4
size: NA
D: NA
DNA: TGTGCCTGGAGTGTACCCCTGACGGGATATAATGAAAAACTGTTTTTT
CDR3: CAWSVPLTGYNEKLFF

V: TRBV19
J: TRBJ2-7
size: NA
D: TRBD1
DNA: TGTGCCAGTAGAGGACAGGGAAGCTACGAGCAGTACTTC
CDR3: CASRGQGSYEQYF

V: TRBV30
J: TRBJ2-5
size: NA
D: TRBD1
DNA: TGTGCCTGGAGTGTGACAGGGGGTAGCGAGACCCAGTACTTC
CDR3: CAWSVTGGSETQYF

V: TRBV6-1
J: TRBJ1-1
size: NA
D: TRBD1
DNA: TGTGCCAGCAGCGAAAGAATAGGGGGCGCGAGGACTGAAGCTTTCTTT
CDR3: CASSERIGGARTEAFF

V: TRBV29-1
J: TRBJ2-5
size: NA
D: NA
DNA: TGCAGCGAAAGAGGGGGTTCTGGCGGGGCCCAGTACTTC
CDR3: CSERGGSGGAQYF